The T cell receptor beta chain under discussion was sequenced for a study of T-cell reconstitution after alpha-beta-depleted transplantation in children. Regarding the study as a whole: Reports say that about two months after transplant, the alpha-beta T cells came out of several hundred graft clones that had expanded. Newly produced T cells mostly accounted for T-cell counts and diversity one year post-transplant. Certain patients had high TCRbeta diversity at day 60, and it came from recipient T cells and thymic progenitors that survived.

Preparation of the TCRbeta library was carried out with unique molecular identifiers. TCRdb used MiXCR to reprocess the PCR reads, holding one entry per CDR3 protein. The sample holds 75,000 to 90,000 distinct CDR3 sequences; approximately 14% are singletons and the top ten take 25% to 30%. Per germline, CDR1 SGHRS and CDR2 YFSETQ. V lost 4 bases and J lost 3, with 13 bases in between. This CDR3 spans 15 amino acids. A few counts support this clonotype. The antigen remains unidentified. Sequencing was performed on PBMCs, mostly from graft donor cells, taken 180 days after TCRalphabeta/CD19-depleted stem cell transplant. The TCR sequence derives from a male patient between 2 and 15 years old who had a stem cell transplant for acute lymphoblastic leukemia, so the T cells may come from the graft donor. The chain links TRBV5-1 to TRBJ2-2, with D unresolved. CDR3 loop: CASSAVRRYTGELFF. The CDR3 coding sequence is TGCGCCAGCAGCGCCGTGAGGCGTTACACCGGGGAGCTGTTTTTT.